This T cell receptor beta chain was sequenced in a study of cytomegalovirus exposure and HLA in healthy donors (dated by TCRdb to between 2016 and 2019). Study-level background: According to an earlier analysis of around 600 of the donors, about 179 million T cells yielded 95 million to 140 million unique TCR beta sequences and more than 250 Gb of sequence data. Around 320 gigabases of sequencing data and 70 million to 85 million unique TCR sequences were included in an early release covering several hundred HLA-typed donors. Of the 398 genotyped donors, about 84% fell in the genetic ancestry cluster associated with self-reported Caucasian donors. The study aimed to test whether signatures of past pathogen exposure could be identified by cataloging public T cell receptors. The study used immunosequencing to profile the T cell repertoires of 670 or so subjects and linked those repertoires to cytomegalovirus serostatus. A separate validation cohort of about 110 different subjects was used in addition to the roughly 700-subject first cohort. To predict cytomegalovirus infection status, the study combined high-throughput TCR immunosequencing, statistical association of individual TCRs with disease status, and machine learning. A later analysis re-examined previously published TCR beta repertoires from roughly 720 donors and added high-resolution HLA genotyping to investigate patterns of TCR occurrence. In the later analysis, no new phenotypic data were used to find candidate immune exposures; instead, reliance was placed on TCR beta sequences and their occurrence across donors. An earlier analysis of roughly 600 of the donors used high-throughput TCR beta sequencing to judge whether each TCR beta V gene segment behaved as functional or pseudogenic. Alongside the repertoire data, information on donor age, sex, ethnicity and CMV serostatus was compiled. A later genetic analysis used genome-wide SNP genotypes for about 60% of the 666 donors, treating that subset as a discovery cohort. All discovery cohort repertoires had been generated on a single sequencing platform. HLA typing included class I and class II loci at four-digit resolution. Typing coverage varied by locus: roughly 629-630 donors for A, B, C, DRB1 and DQB1; some 520 for DQA1; 606 for DPA1; fewer than 480 for DPB1. Because of strong linkage in the cohort, roughly five DR-DQ haplotypes were treated as single units for association and clustering. Among 398 genotyped donors of the cohort, an average of approximately 240,000 unique TCR beta nucleotide sequences were sequenced per donor, 15% to 20% of them non-productive.

The receptor library was made with the immunoSEQ multiplex PCR assay. For the multiplex PCR, a mixture combining 60 forward primers for TCR Vbeta segments and 13 reverse primers for TCR Jbeta segments was used. The CDR3 region of rearranged TCR beta genes was amplified from genomic DNA with a multiplex PCR assay. The Illumina HiSeq System was used to sequence the amplified TCR beta libraries as 87-base-pair reads. The authors' pipeline ran thus. In a later analysis, 70 million to 95 million unique TCR beta chains were counted across the approximately 640 repertoires, and roughly 9.9 million of these chains were shared by at least two donors. Raw reads were error-corrected and collapsed into unique sequences by a nearest-neighbor algorithm in which closely related sequences were merged to remove PCR and sequencing errors. Alignment of CDR3 sequences to IMGT reference sequences was used to assign V, D and J gene segments. For a sequence to be retained, a match of at least six nucleotides to both a V gene segment and a J gene segment was required. A rearrangement counted as productive if the CDR3 had no stop codons and remained in frame with V and J, and every other rearrangement counted as non-productive. CDR3 was defined according to IMGT convention as the region running from the second conserved V-encoded cysteine to the conserved J-encoded phenylalanine. The earlier analysis of 500 to 600 of the donors excluded sequences that lacked an unambiguous match to a single V gene segment. In an earlier analysis of about 590 of the donors, a V segment was called functional when productive rearrangements were above 56.7%, and segregating when the standard deviation between donors exceeded 5%. A statistical classification framework was built for diagnosing cytomegalovirus status from the catalog of TCR beta chain sequences. V and J gene assignment, in a later analysis, came from comparing TCR nucleotide sequences with IMGT/GENE-DB human TR gene sequences. The TCRdist pipeline was used in a later analysis to assign CDR3 sequences and most-parsimonious VDJ recombination scenarios. In a later analysis, each TCR beta chain was defined by its CDR3 amino acid sequence together with its V-gene family, and reads lacking a unique V-gene family were excluded. In a later analysis, 450 to 600 highly shared, low-generation-probability nucleotide sequences were removed to address suspected cross-contamination and a sequencing artifact. In a later analysis, a clonal expansion index was calculated for each public chain from normalized within-repertoire ranks of inferred template counts. In a later analysis, generation probabilities were computed with a VDJ recombination model fitted to out-of-frame rearrangements, and the resulting probabilities were checked against IGoR. In a later analysis, TCR-TCR, TCR-HLA and TCR-CMV co-occurrence was scored with hypergeometric tests, and a repertoire-size bias correction was applied to TCR pairs. To estimate false discovery rates, a later analysis permuted the HLA or CMV assignments 20 times. In a later analysis, co-occurring TCRs were grouped with DBSCAN, and TCRdist sequence similarity was added when clustering was performed within HLA-allele-positive subsets. Repertoires with fewer than 30,000 or more than 120,000 public chains, plus five repertoires with anomalous nucleotide sharing, were excluded from co-occurrence clustering. This immuneACCESS table, as held by TCRdb, lists in-frame sequences with V and J called but not all clones. Of the missing ones, under half trace to an unresolved V gene in checked studies; the others have no known cause. V and J calls and clone size follow that table, whereas D and trimming were derived from the DNA. The table for this sample lists about 150,000 clones; 77% of them were counted only once. In total, the top ten clones hold roughly 4.2% of the sample.

Findings and caveats that apply to the study as a whole: An association between a missense DCLRE1C variant and V-gene and J-gene trimming of TCR beta chains was found in a later genetic analysis and replicated in an independent cohort. The sequencing pipeline was judged likely to have produced a cluster of highly shared sequence variants as a technical artifact. In vitro tests confirmed that three of the cytomegalovirus-associated TCR beta chains recognize cytomegalovirus antigens. According to a later analysis, TCR association rates differed among HLA loci, with DRB1 alleles showing the most associated TCRs and HLA-C alleles showing the fewest. A later analysis found that most CMV-associated TCR beta chains appeared HLA-restricted, with HLA associations seemingly driven largely by CMV exposure. In an earlier analysis of some 640 of the donors, most TCR beta V segments were observed in productive rearrangements about 90% or about 30% of the time, broadly matching IMGT annotations. Compared with equally common non-associated chains, HLA-associated TCR beta chains in a later analysis were more clonally expanded and had lower generation probabilities. According to the authors, the approach could potentially be generalized to other disease states and immunological phenotypes. Because some donors lacked HLA typing at each locus, the association tests relied only on the typed subset. CMV serostatus was the only immune exposure information available for the cohort. The classifier was reported to diagnose cytomegalovirus status with high specificity and sensitivity in both the original cohort and the validation cohort. Assigning TCR associations to individual alleles was difficult when HLA alleles, especially DR and DQ, strongly co-occurred. Because counts were too low, seventeen rarely observed V segments, including chromosome 9 orphons, were left out of the earlier analysis of 500 to 650 of the donors. Most TCR sequences were observed very rarely across donors, whereas some public TCRs were present in many individuals. The study gave a list of under 200 TCR beta chains associated with cytomegalovirus. Several of the top co-occurrence clusters appeared to be linked to parvovirus B19, influenza, CMV and Epstein-Barr virus, according to a later analysis. Linkage disequilibrium might explain the correlated functional status among segregating V segments, but an unknown experimental factor could not be excluded. Presence/absence analyses assumed roughly uniform sequencing depth across donors, an assumption that may not hold. Only TCR beta chains were sequenced in this cohort, and the absence of alpha or paired-chain data limited detectable features. A later genetic analysis reported fewer N-insertions in productive TCRs among donors in an Asian-associated ancestry cluster than the roughly 640-donor mean. A further reported finding was that TCR beta sequences accurately predicted the HLA-A and HLA-B alleles for most subjects in the first cohort. A later analysis associated about 17,000 TCR beta sequences with specific HLA alleles at a false discovery rate of 0.05.

The cohort was made up of 666 healthy bone marrow donors. At the time of sampling, all cohort members were nominally healthy, though unrecorded immune exposures were likely present. The donor tested CMV seronegative, placing the donor among the 350 or so seronegative members of the cohort. A peripheral blood sample was provided by each donor, and peripheral blood mononuclear cells were used for TCR beta sequencing. Genomic DNA was extracted from the blood cell samples with the Qiagen DNeasy Blood Extraction Kit. This clone was picked up a small number of times. What antigen it recognizes has not been identified. Germline and junction disagree at one end, which may indicate a read error. The TCR was taken from a male donor in good health and CMV-seronegative. The sequencing sample was made of PBMCs.

The CDR3 protein: CASSLDQGAQYEQFF. The sequenced DNA: TGTGCTAGCAGCTTAGATCAGGGGGCGCAGTATGAGCAGTTCTTC. In this chain, TRBV7-7 is recombined with TRBJ2-1, and TRBD1 aligns with 8 junction nucleotides. The germline V gene encodes CDR1 SSHAT and CDR2 FNYEAQ (reference sequence). The CDR3 covers 15 residues, taking in both the cysteine and the phenylalanine. The sequence is cut down to CDR3 DNA, 45 bases in frame from base 1. This CDR3, with the reference TRBV7-7 and TRBJ2-1 proteins standing in past its ends, gives the full variable domain GAGVSQSPRYKVTKRGQDVTLRCDPISSHATLYWYQQALGQGPEFLTYFNYEAQPDKSGLPSDRFSAERPEGSISTLTIQRTEQRDSAMYRCASSLDQGAQYEQFFGPGTRLTVL.